The text below deals with one TCR beta chain. The antigen is unknown. The protocol was immunoSEQ multiplex PCR, while the TCRdb copy is restricted to in-frame clones and leaves out a portion. The data show more than 550,000 clones, with around 90% seen just once and about 34% held by the top ten. This record comes from a study of shared clonotypes between healthy human individuals. Study-level points and caveats: Clonotypes not shared had lower generation probabilities than those common to all four donors.

The CDR3 length is 16 residues. From germline, CDR1 is LNHDA and CDR2 SQIVND (reference sequence). V shed 7 bases, J shed 1 base, and the junction held 10 bases outside the gene matches. The V call is TRBV19, the J call TRBJ1-5, with 7 positions matching TRBD1. The source material was memory CD8+ T cells from PBMCs. Subset: CD45RO+ cells pooled with CCR7-negative TemRA cells. The TCR sequence derives from a man younger than 30 in good health. Some clones in this sample may be carry-over from other donors' samples. CDR3 sequence: CASKNKQGFSNQPQHF. Here the CDR3 DNA reads TGTGCCAGTAAAAATAAACAGGGGTTCAGCAATCAGCCCCAGCATTTT.